This T cell receptor beta chain was sequenced for a study of human CD8 memory T cell subsets. Study-level findings and limits: The study found similarly high diversity in stem-like memory and precursor exhausted T cells, unlike effector memory cells. Stem-like memory T cells and precursor exhausted T cells had repertoires that overlapped very little.

For this clonotype: Its target is unknown.

This CDR3 spans 14 amino acids. Germline V gene sequence: CDR1 SGHDN, CDR2 FVKESK. UMI-labeled 5' RACE was used to make TCR beta libraries. Original analysis: TCR beta libraries each contained roughly 3,000 to 20,000 functional CDR3 beta clonotypes. With the 5' RACE reads reprocessed, TCRdb shows one record per CDR3 protein and no DNA. The V and J calls here are based on TCRdb, not the publication. The sample data list approximately 9,300 distinct CDR3 sequences. The sequencing input was CD8+ stem-like memory T cells (TSCM and TCM) sorted from PBMCs. Subset reported: stem-like memory CD8 T cells (TSTEM), CCR7+ PD-1- TIGIT-. The chain recombines TRBV14 with TRBJ1-1; TCRdb's D call of TRBD1 is untestable without DNA. The TCR originated in a human donor in good health. The CDR3 sequence: CASSQTGKNTEAFF.